Below, 9 T cell receptor beta chains from the same sample are listed, as sequenced in a study of PD-1 blockade in classical Hodgkin lymphoma. Using immunoSEQ multiplex PCR, the repertoire was profiled, and TCRdb retains in-frame clones only, with some absent. The sample lists tens of thousands of clones, about three quarters seen once, with approximately 17% in the top ten. Every patient was affected by relapse after autologous stem cell transplantation, while exposure to brentuximab vedotin was not uniform. The specimen was peripheral blood mononuclear cells (PBMCs), collected before the second cycle of nivolumab. The receptor source for this set is a human donor with classical Hodgkin lymphoma.

This chain connects TRBV7-8 to TRBJ1-5; no reliable D call. CDR3 length equals 16 residues. V lost 5 bases and J lost 0, with 14 bases in between. Germline assignment: CDR1 SGHVS and CDR2 FQNEAQ. This CDR3 is CASSGWTGYSNQPQHF. CDR3 DNA: TGTGCCAGCAGCGGATGGACCGGTTATAGCAATCAGCCCCAGCATTTT.

This clone was counted a few times. The V gene is TRBV6-1, the J gene TRBJ1-5; TRBD1 aligns across 7 bases. The V segment lost 6 bases and the J segment 1 base; nucleotides outside the gene matches: 6. CDR1 and CDR2 (germline): MNHNS, SASEGT. CDR3 length: 15 amino acids. DNA for the CDR3: TGTGCCAGCAGGGCCGGGACAGCCAGCAATCAGCCCCAGCATTTT. Translating it yields CASRAGTASNQPQHF.

Concerning this clone: At one end the junction does not follow the germline gene, possibly because of a read error. V and J are TRBV7-7 and TRBJ2-1; 10 bases match TRBD2. The CDR3 has 15 amino acids. The germline gives CDR1 SSHAT, CDR2 FNYEAQ (reference sequence). The chain's CDR3 is CASSPTSGIYNEQFF. The CDR3 bases are TGTGCTAGCAGCCCCACTAGCGGGATCTACAATGAGCAGTTCTTC.

This sequence joins TRBV19 and TRBJ2-5; 11 positions agree with TRBD1. This CDR3 has 15 amino acids. V lost 5 bases and J lost 5; bases outside the gene matches: 7. The germline V gene has CDR1 LNHDA and CDR2 SQIVND (reference sequence). The CDR3 nucleotides are TGTGCCAGTAGTTTAAGGACAGGGGGCTGGGAGACCCAGTACTTC. It translates to CASSLRTGGWETQYF.

The V call is TRBV5-1, the J call TRBJ2-2; D is perhaps TRBD1 (5 bases). Germline V gives CDR1 SGHRS, CDR2 YFSETQ. The CDR3 is made up of 15 amino acids. V was trimmed by 6 bases and J by 4 bases, leaving 16 bases between them. CDR3 bases: TGCGCCAGCACCTCTTTCAGGGAAATCACCGGGGAGCTGTTTTTT. Translation gives CASTSFREITGELFF.

The chain has TRBV28 and TRBJ2-7; TRBD1 agrees at 10 bases. CDR3 length equals 15 residues. The germline V gene has CDR1 MDHEN and CDR2 SYDVKM. Trimming removed 2 bases from V and 5 bases from J; junction bases left unmatched: 6. The CDR3 sequence is CASSLGGTGAHEQYF. In nucleotides, the CDR3 is TGTGCCAGCAGTTTAGGAGGGACAGGGGCCCACGAGCAGTACTTC.

As concerns this clone: The same CDR3 arises from other DNA sequences in this sample as well. The chain employs TRBV6-1 and TRBJ2-7, with 11 nucleotides matching TRBD1. Germline V gene data show CDR1 as MNHNS and CDR2 as SASEGT. The CDR3 is 14 residues long. The J segment lost 4 bases and the V segment lost 7 bases, leaving 6 bases of the junction unmatched. DNA of the CDR3: TGTGCCAGCACGAGGACAGGGGGCATATACGAGCAGTACTTC. Encoded protein: CASTRTGGIYEQYF.

V gene TRBV2 combines with J gene TRBJ2-7; D remains ambiguous. The CDR3 has 12 residues. CDR1 and CDR2 from the germline V gene are SNHLY and FYNNEI. V shed 7 bases and J shed 3 bases, with 10 bases lying between them. CDR3 coding DNA: TGTGCCAGCATTGACAAACTCTACGAGCAGTACTTC. It is translated as CASIDKLYEQYF.

This rearrangement joins TRBV7-2 to TRBJ2-2, with 12 bases matching TRBD2. Germline CDR1 SGHTA, CDR2 FQGNSA. This CDR3 contains 16 residues. The J segment lost 6 bases and the V segment lost 4 bases, leaving 6 bases of the junction unmatched. In DNA, the CDR3 is TGTGCCAGCAGCTATGAGAGACTAGCGGGAGCCGGGGAGCTGTTTTTT. It encodes CASSYERLAGAGELFF.